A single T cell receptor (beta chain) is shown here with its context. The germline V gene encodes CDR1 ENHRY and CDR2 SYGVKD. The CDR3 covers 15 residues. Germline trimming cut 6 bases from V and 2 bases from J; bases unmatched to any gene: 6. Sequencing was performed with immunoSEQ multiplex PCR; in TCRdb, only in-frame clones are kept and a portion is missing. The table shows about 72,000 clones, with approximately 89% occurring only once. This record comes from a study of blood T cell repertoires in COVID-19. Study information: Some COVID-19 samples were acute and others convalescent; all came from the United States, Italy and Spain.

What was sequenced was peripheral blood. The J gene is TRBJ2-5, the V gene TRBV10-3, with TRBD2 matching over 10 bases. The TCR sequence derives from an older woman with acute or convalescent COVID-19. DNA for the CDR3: TGTGCCATCAGAGGAACTAGCGGGGAACAAGAGACCCAGTACTTC. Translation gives CAIRGTSGEQETQYF.